The text below deals with one T cell receptor beta chain. Its antigen is undetermined. The sample comes from a study of T cell responses to AZD1222 COVID-19 vaccine. The study, taken as a whole, reports: Targeting of unmutated variant regions was reportedly seen in nearly half of spike-specific TCRs.

With 3 bases removed from V and 2 bases from J, the gap between germline ends came to 6 bases. CDR1 is SGHNT and CDR2 is YENEEA in the germline V gene. This CDR3 region has 13 residues. Profiled with immunoSEQ multiplex PCR; TCRdb holds only in-frame clones, not every one. The sample consists of 70,000 to 80,000 clones, roughly 88% of them appearing once. The sample consisted of peripheral blood, taken on day 0 of AZD1222 vaccination. This clonotype was sampled from an adult in good health. The chain recombines TRBV11-3 with TRBJ2-3; possible D gene TRBD1, 5 bases. The CDR3 loop reads CASSLDNTDTQYF. In DNA form, the CDR3 reads TGTGCCAGCAGCTTGGACAACACAGATACGCAGTATTTT.